This TCR beta chain originates from a study of shared clonotypes between healthy human individuals. Trimming cost V 3 bases and J 5 bases; bases outside gene matches: 13. The germline CDR1 and CDR2 sequences are MNHNS and SASEGT. The CDR3 loop spans 17 amino acids. Sequencing was performed with immunoSEQ multiplex PCR; in TCRdb, only in-frame clones are kept and a portion is missing. There are 2 million to 2.5 million clones in the sample; approximately 93% occur only once, and about 0.39% lies in the top ten. The TCR was taken from a man aged 18 to 30 in good health. Some clones in this sample may be carry-over from other donors' samples. The genes are TRBV6-1 and TRBJ2-5; 9 bases line up with TRBD1. The source material was naive CD4+ T cells from PBMCs. As to subset: CD45RA+ positively selected. CDR3 nucleotides: TGTGCCAGCAGTGACCGGGACAGGGCCAGGAGAGGCGAGACCCAGTACTTC. Its protein product is CASSDRDRARRGETQYF.